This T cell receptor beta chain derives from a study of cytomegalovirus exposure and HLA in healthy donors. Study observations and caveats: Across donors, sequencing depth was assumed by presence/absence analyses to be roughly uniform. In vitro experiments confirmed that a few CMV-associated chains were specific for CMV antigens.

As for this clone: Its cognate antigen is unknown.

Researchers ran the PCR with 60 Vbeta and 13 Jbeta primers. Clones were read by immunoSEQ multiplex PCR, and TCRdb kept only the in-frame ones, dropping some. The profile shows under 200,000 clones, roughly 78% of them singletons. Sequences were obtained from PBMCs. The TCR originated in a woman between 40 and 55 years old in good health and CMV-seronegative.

Here the CDR3 reads CASSPGGQGAYEQYF. Written as DNA, the CDR3 is TGTGCCAGCAGCCCCGGGGGCCAGGGGGCGTACGAGCAGTACTTC. V and J are TRBV28 and TRBJ2-7, with 8 positions matching TRBD1. The V and J ends lost 6 bases and 4 bases, in that order; junction bases with no gene match: 11. Germline lookup yields CDR1 MDHEN and CDR2 SYDVKM. The CDR3 is made up of 15 amino acids.